This T cell receptor (beta chain) was identified in a study of CD8 T cells in ankylosing spondylitis (dated by TCRdb to about 2017). Looking at the study overall: The study profiled T cell receptor beta repertoires in healthy donors and ankylosing spondylitis patients to find disease-linked TCR variants. Samples of peripheral blood were taken, and for ankylosing spondylitis patients, synovial fluid was collected as well. The whole study cohort included 85 to 120 healthy donors and 25 or so ankylosing spondylitis patients. The research as a whole found: In peripheral blood, the disease-linked clones were found at relatively low frequencies and had a CD8+ phenotype. Blood from ankylosing spondylitis patients appeared to be characterized by a TCR beta motif composed of several highly homologous amino acid variants. According to the report, matched synovial fluid samples from ankylosing spondylitis patients were significantly enriched for the disease-linked clones. Some motif variants were previously reported in synovial fluid and blood of reactive arthritis patients, suggesting common disease-initiation mechanisms.

V lost 0 bases and J lost 3 bases; the stretch between them is 14 bases long. Reading from cysteine to phenylalanine, the CDR3 counts 16 amino acids. Only the CDR3 DNA is retained, 48 bases long and in frame from the first base. The germline V gene gives CDR1 as SGHAT and CDR2 as FQNNGV. This clonotype was recorded only once. The antigen it recognizes is unknown. Base quality data are lacking; no much larger clone is found one base away. A lone read gives weak evidence. Synovial fluid samples were matched to blood samples from the same ankylosing spondylitis patients. TCRdb records Illumina HiSeq 2500 as the sequencer. Quantitative 5'-RACE with molecular barcodes was the method used to prepare the TCR beta libraries. Processing in the source paper ran as follows. A new computational method based on a probabilistic model of VDJ rearrangement was used to identify disease-linked TCR variants. TCRdb trimmed public reads at Q25 via fastp, called clones via MiXCR and kept in-frame beta chains. Merged by CDR3 protein, the rows form single entries marked with the most common genes and DNA. These V and J calls originate from TCRdb's pipeline instead of the authors' own analysis. Counted in this sample were over 130,000 distinct CDR3 sequences; around 43% of them appeared once. The top ten constitute 15% of the sample.

The sequenced sample consisted of synovial fluid, either unsorted or a sorted T cell fraction (not recorded which). This TCR derives from a male donor with ankylosing spondylitis. The V and J segments used are TRBV11-2 and TRBJ1-1; the D gene identity is not certain. The DNA reads TGTGCCAGCAGCTTAGATCATGGGGTCCAATACACTGAAGCTTTCTTT. Its product reads: CASSLDHGVQYTEAFF.